This T cell receptor beta chain derives from a study of shared clonotypes between healthy human individuals. Looking at the study overall: Per-donor plates numbered three CD4 naive, three CD4 memory, two CD8 naive and one CD8 memory. Whole-study findings and limits: Sequencing of the sorted subsets was shown by rarefaction to be incomplete despite large depth.

The naive CD8 fraction comprised CD45RO-negative cells positively selected for CCR7 and excluded terminally differentiated effector memory CD45RA+ cells. This CDR3 spans 16 amino acids. CDR1 and CDR2 (germline): SGHTA, FQGNSA. Unmatched junction bases numbered 13, after V lost 6 bases and J lost 5 bases. In the case of this clone: Its target is unknown.

The genomic DNA of each subset was split evenly across several immunoSEQ plates. Only in-frame clones appear in the TCRdb table, and some are missing; sequencing was by immunoSEQ multiplex PCR. This table holds roughly 2,000,000 clones, about 95% found once. The source of this sequence is a man aged 18 to 30 in good health. This sequence joins TRBV7-2 and TRBJ2-1, with TRBD2 matching over 7 bases. Sequenced: naive CD8+ T cells sorted from blood. Here the CDR3 reads CASSPPPAGRDNEQFF. In nucleotides, the CDR3 is TGTGCCAGCAGTCCCCCGCCAGCGGGAAGGGACAATGAGCAGTTCTTC.